The 27 T cell receptor beta chains presented below share a single source sample, sequenced in a study of T cell repertoires in cytomegalovirus infection. TCRdb re-called the reads with MiXCR, one entry per CDR3 protein. This sample has some 300,000 distinct CDR3 sequences, with roughly a tenth found just once. Sequences were obtained from PBMCs. These TCRs come from a human donor in good health (CMV status not recorded). Some clones in this sample may be carry-over from other donors' samples.

This clonotype was seen a few times. CDR3 sequence (DNA): TGTGCCAGCACTTGGGCAGGGAGAGAGACCCAGTACTTC. Protein: CASTWAGRETQYF. The genes are TRBV2 and TRBJ2-5, with D perhaps assigned TRBD1 or TRBD2 (5 bases each). The CDR3 loop spans 13 amino acids. The V gene lost 7 bases and the J gene lost 4 bases, with 13 bases spanning the gap. Germline CDR1 and CDR2: SNHLY and FYNNEI.

This clonotype was seen many times. The chain carries TRBV2 and TRBJ1-6; D not resolved. Deletions cut 8 bases from V and 2 bases from J, with 13 bases between. The germline CDR1 and CDR2 sequences are SNHLY and FYNNEI. This CDR3 region has 15 residues. The CDR3 loop is CASVALLPYNSPLHF. CDR3 nucleotide sequence: TGTGCCAGCGTGGCCCTTCTACCCTATAATTCACCCCTCCACTTT. The variable domain in full, with the rest retrieved from reference TRBV2 and TRBJ1-6, is EPEVTQTPSHQVTQMGQEVILRCVPISNHLYFYWYRQILGQKVEFLVSFYNNEISEKSEIFDDQFSVERPDGSNFTLKIRSTKLEDSAMYFCASVALLPYNSPLHFGNGTRLTVT.

This clonotype has ten or more counts. This chain uses TRBV7-2 with TRBJ1-1, with TRBD1 identical over 7 bases. The CDR3 is made up of 15 amino acids. The J segment lost 3 bases and the V segment lost 5 bases, leaving 9 bases of the junction unmatched. In germline, CDR1 is SGHTA, CDR2 FQGNSA. This chain's CDR3 is CASSPREGADTEAFF. In nucleotides, the CDR3 is TGTGCCAGCAGCCCAAGGGAGGGGGCGGACACTGAAGCTTTCTTT.

This clonotype was picked up many times. The chain uses TRBV7-9 and TRBJ2-1; 7 bases are a match to TRBD1. J was trimmed by 2 bases and V by 5 bases; bases with no gene match: 9. CDR1 and CDR2 from the germline V gene are SEHNR and FQNEAQ (reference sequence). The CDR3 consists of 16 residues. CDR3: CASSVTSGTAYNEQFF. CDR3 DNA sequence: TGTGCCAGCAGCGTCACATCCGGGACAGCCTACAATGAGCAGTTCTTC.

There are a few counts of this clonotype. CDR3 loop: CASSHPGTGYEQYF. CDR3 sequence (DNA): TGTGCCAGCAGCCATCCCGGGACAGGCTACGAGCAGTACTTC. The chain recombines TRBV14 with TRBJ2-7; TRBD1 matches 8 bases. This CDR3 has 14 amino acids. Per germline, CDR1 SGHDN and CDR2 FVKESK. The V segment lost 3 bases and the J segment 3 bases; nucleotides outside the gene matches: 4.

V gene TRBV29-1 combines with J gene TRBJ2-5, with D possibly being TRBD1 (5 bases). Germline-derived CDR1 and CDR2 are SQVTM and ANQGSEA. V lost 7 bases, J lost 5 bases, and 14 bases lay in between. This CDR3 is built from 12 residues. The CDR3 sequence: CSGQRAGETQYF. In nucleotides, the CDR3 is TGCAGCGGCCAGAGAGCAGGGGAGACCCAGTACTTC.

Comments on this clonotype: With a much larger clone just one base away, this may be a read error. This sequence joins TRBV12-3 or TRBV12-4 and TRBJ2-4, with D uncertain. The CDR3 extends over 15 amino acids. The germline V and J ends were trimmed by 2 bases and 0 bases, with 8 bases remaining between them. CDR3 protein: CASSLKHPAKNIQYF. The CDR3, as DNA: TGTGCCAGCAGTTTAAAGCACCCAGCCAAAAACATTCAGTACTTC.

In its sample, this clonotype was seen many times. The chain combines TRBV4-1 with TRBJ2-2, with D perhaps matching TRBD1 (6 bases). V was clipped by 5 bases and J by 1 base, with 20 bases between them. This CDR3 contains 18 residues. Germline V gene lookup returns CDR1 MGHRA and CDR2 YSYEKL. The CDR3 spells CASSMGLGRGQNTGELFF. CDR3 nucleotides: TGCGCCAGCAGCATGGGGCTTGGCAGGGGCCAGAACACCGGGGAGCTGTTTTTT.

This clonotype was seen ten or more times. V is TRBV6-1 and J is TRBJ2-5; D is ambiguous. Trimming pared 2 bases from V and 1 base from J, leaving 11 bases between. This CDR3 contains 15 residues. Per germline, CDR1 MNHNS and CDR2 SASEGT. The CDR3 DNA sequence: TGTGCCAGCAGTGAATTCTTCTCGATCCAAGAGACCCAGTACTTC. This sequence encodes CASSEFFSIQETQYF.

The gene calls are TRBV6-6 and TRBJ1-1; 7 nucleotides line up with TRBD1. Germline lookup yields CDR1 MNHNY and CDR2 SVGAGI (reference sequence). The trim removed 4 bases at V and 6 bases at J, leaving 2 bases unmatched. CDR3 length: 12 residues. CDR3 in amino acids: CASSWTGSEAFF. In nucleotides, the CDR3 is TGTGCCAGCAGTTGGACAGGTTCTGAAGCTTTCTTT.

This clonotype was counted many times. The CDR3, as DNA: TGTGCCAGCAGCATCGGGACAGGGTACGAGCAGTACGTC. It yields the protein CASSIGTGYEQYV. The chain couples TRBV7-3 to TRBJ2-7, with 9 bases matching TRBD1. Trimming removed 5 bases from V and 4 bases from J; junction bases left unmatched: 3. Germline CDR1 SGHTA, CDR2 FQGTGA. The CDR3 totals 13 residues.

This clonotype was picked up many times. The chain is built from TRBV5-5 and TRBJ1-5; the D gene is possibly TRBD1 (6 bases). The CDR3 has 14 residues. V was shortened by 4 bases and J by 3 bases, with 11 bases between the two germline ends. Looked up from germline, CDR1 is SGHKS and CDR2 is YYEKEE (reference sequence). In DNA, the CDR3 is TGTGCCAGCAGCCGGGGGCTGGACAATCAGCCCCAGCATTTT. Translating gives CASSRGLDNQPQHF.

This clonotype was observed a few times. The chain is built from TRBV20-1 and TRBJ2-5; 8 bases map to TRBD1. The CDR3 spans 16 residues. The junction had 9 bases not matched to a gene; V was cut back by 0 bases and J by 3 bases. Per germline, CDR1 DFQATT and CDR2 SNEGSKA (reference sequence). The CDR3 DNA is TGCAGTGCTAGAGATCTTACAGGGGGGACTGAAGAGACCCAGTACTTC. Protein sequence: CSARDLTGGTEETQYF.

The CDR3 bases are TGCAGTGCTAGAGTTGGGCCACCTAATTCACCCCTCCACTTT. It translates to CSARVGPPNSPLHF. The chain carries TRBV20-1 and TRBJ1-6; D gene ambiguous. The V and J ends lost 1 base and 6 bases respectively, with 10 bases between them. The CDR3 covers 14 residues. CDR1 and CDR2 (germline): DFQATT, SNEGSKA (reference sequence).

The chain carries TRBV29-1 and TRBJ2-1; D is ambiguous. Germline V gene sequence: CDR1 SQVTM, CDR2 ANQGSEA. V lost 8 bases and J 8 bases, leaving 19 bases between the germline ends. The CDR3 is 13 residues long. CDR3 amino acids: CSTARASEYEQFF. Written as DNA, the CDR3 is TGCAGCACAGCCCGGGCCTCGGAATATGAGCAGTTCTTC.

The genes are TRBV7-4 and TRBJ1-6; D is undetermined. Germline-derived CDR1 and CDR2 are SGHVT and SQSDAQ. The V and J ends lost 0 bases and 10 bases respectively, with 13 bases between them. CDR3 length equals 15 residues. CDR3 DNA: TGTGCCAGCAGCTTAGCCCTTGTCCGGCAGTCACCCCTCCACTTT. Translated, it gives CASSLALVRQSPLHF.

This clonotype was counted at least ten times. The chain employs TRBV6-2 or TRBV6-3 and TRBJ2-1; 8 bases match TRBD1. Looked up from germline, CDR1 is MNHEY and CDR2 is SVGEGT. The CDR3 loop spans 14 amino acids. V lost 2 bases, J lost 9 bases, and 6 bases stayed unmatched. Here the CDR3 DNA reads TGTGCCAGCAGTTACGGGGCAGGGGGCTTTGAGCAGTTCTTC. Translated, it gives CASSYGAGGFEQFF.

This sequence joins TRBV20-1 and TRBJ1-6; no clear D gene. Germline CDR1 reads DFQATT; CDR2 reads SNEGSKA (reference sequence). V dropped 3 bases and J dropped 1 base, with 7 bases sitting between them. The CDR3 loop spans 14 amino acids. In DNA, the CDR3 is TGCAGTGCTAGGCGGGAATCCTATAATTCACCCCTCCACTTT. As protein: CSARRESYNSPLHF.

This clonotype has a count of ten or more. This chain uses TRBV6-2 or TRBV6-3 with TRBJ2-7; possible D gene TRBD1, 6 bases. Germline lookup yields CDR1 MNHEY and CDR2 SVGEGT. Trimming pared 5 bases from V and 3 bases from J, leaving 11 bases between. The CDR3 covers 13 residues. This CDR3 is CASSQYRDYEQYV. The CDR3 coding sequence is TGTGCCAGCAGTCAATACAGGGACTACGAGCAGTACGTC.

This clonotype occurred many times. The chain carries TRBV24-1 and TRBJ2-6; perhaps TRBD1 as D (5 bases). CDR1 and CDR2 (germline): KGHDR, SFDVKD. This CDR3 comprises 20 residues. V lost 3 bases to trimming and J lost 0 bases, with 20 bases between them. CDR3 protein: CATSDRRGGSDFSGANVLTF. DNA of the CDR3: TGTGCCACCAGTGATAGAAGGGGTGGCAGCGACTTCTCTGGGGCCAACGTCCTGACTTTC.

There are many counts of this clonotype. This chain links TRBV7-2 with TRBJ2-2, with TRBD2 identical over 8 bases. Germline assignment: CDR1 SGHTA and CDR2 FQGNSA. V lost 0 bases to trimming and J lost 1 base; unmatched junction nucleotides: 4. This CDR3 has 17 residues. The CDR3 spells CASSLAWLAGNTGELFF. DNA of the CDR3: TGTGCCAGCAGCTTAGCGTGGCTAGCGGGGAACACCGGGGAGCTGTTTTTT. Based on the CDR3 plus reference TRBV7-2 and TRBJ2-2, the full variable domain is GAGVSQSPSNKVTEKGKDVELRCDPISGHTALYWYRQSLGQGLEFLIYFQGNSAPDKSGLPSDRFSAERTGGSVSTLTIQRTQQEDSAVYLCASSLAWLAGNTGELFFGEGSRLTVL.

V is TRBV9 and J is TRBJ1-3, with 9 bases that match TRBD1. The J segment lost 2 bases and the V segment lost 4 bases, leaving 4 bases of the junction unmatched. The CDR3 is 15 residues long. Germline V gene data show CDR1 as SGDLS and CDR2 as YYNGEE. The CDR3 nucleotides read TGTGCCAGCAGCAGGAGGACAGGGGCTGGAAACACCATATATTTT. This translates into CASSRRTGAGNTIYF.

This clonotype appeared many times. The chain combines TRBV28 with TRBJ2-1; D is perhaps TRBD1 or TRBD2 (6 bases each). The CDR3 has 16 residues. Germline CDR1 reads MDHEN; CDR2 reads SYDVKM. V dropped 3 bases and J dropped 4 bases, with 16 bases sitting between them. CDR3 coding DNA: TGTGCCAGCAGTTTGGTTCAGGGGAGGTCGTACAATGAGCAGTTCTTC. Translating it yields CASSLVQGRSYNEQFF. The variable domain in full, completed from reference TRBV28 and TRBJ2-1, reads DVKVTQSSRYLVKRTGEKVFLECVQDMDHENMFWYRQDPGLGLRLIYFSYDVKMKEKGDIPEGYSVSREKKERFSLILESASTNQTSMYLCASSLVQGRSYNEQFFGPGTRLTVL.

This clonotype appeared many times. The chain links TRBV28 to TRBJ2-5; no reliable D call. CDR1 is MDHEN, CDR2 SYDVKM, per germline. The V end lost 3 bases, the J end lost 0 bases, and 20 bases lay between the germline ends. The CDR3 runs 18 residues. CDR3 residues: CASSFIRSVRSYQETQYF. In nucleotides, the CDR3 is TGTGCCAGCAGTTTCATTCGCTCGGTTAGGTCGTACCAAGAGACCCAGTACTTC. Full variable domain (outside the CDR3, taken from reference TRBV28 and TRBJ2-5): DVKVTQSSRYLVKRTGEKVFLECVQDMDHENMFWYRQDPGLGLRLIYFSYDVKMKEKGDIPEGYSVSREKKERFSLILESASTNQTSMYLCASSFIRSVRSYQETQYFGPGTRLLVL.

This clonotype was observed many times. This chain links TRBV20-1 with TRBJ2-5, with D possibly TRBD2 on 6 matching bases. The germline CDR1 and CDR2 sequences are DFQATT and SNEGSKA (reference sequence). The CDR3 runs to 14 residues. The ends were cut back, 0 bases at V and 5 bases at J, with 13 bases in the middle. The CDR3 here is CSARDPLARETQYF. CDR3 sequence (DNA): TGCAGTGCTAGAGATCCGCTAGCGAGGGAGACCCAGTACTTC.

The chain uses TRBV20-1 and TRBJ1-6, with D perhaps matching TRBD1 (5 bases). The CDR3 sequence is 12 residues long. V was clipped by 4 bases and J by 7 bases, with 8 bases between them. CDR1 is DFQATT and CDR2 is SNEGSKA in the germline V gene (reference sequence). The CDR3 sequence is CSATPGNSPLHF. The CDR3 coding sequence is TGCAGTGCTACTCCAGGGAATTCACCCCTCCACTTT.

This clonotype appeared many times. The gene calls are TRBV18 and TRBJ1-5, with 8 positions matching TRBD1. The CDR3 contains 17 residues. With V trimmed by 3 bases and J by 7 bases, 14 bases remained unmatched. The V gene's germline CDR1 is KGHSH and CDR2 LQKENI. The CDR3 protein is CASSPYDLGQGGQPQHF. In nucleotides, the CDR3 is TGTGCCAGCTCACCTTACGACTTAGGACAGGGAGGCCAGCCCCAGCATTTT.